This T cell receptor beta chain derives from a study of T cell repertoires in cytomegalovirus infection (dated by TCRdb to 2018 to 2020). Concerning the study at large: Donor HLA type was relevant to the analysis, because carriage of CMV infection together with the matching HLA type was indicated by public TCR beta signatures.

The sample was run on an Illumina HiSeq 1500. TCRdb reprocessed the public reads (quality trimming at Q25 with fastp, clone calling with MiXCR) and kept in-frame beta chains. Every entry covers one CDR3 protein and lists the most common genes and DNA from its rows. This sample comprises about 250,000 distinct CDR3 sequences, approximately 6.7% of them detected only once. More than 5.5% of the sample is held by the ten biggest clonotypes. This clonotype was observed a few times. Its antigen remains undetermined. Base-call qualities are not available, and no considerably larger clone is one nucleotide away. Measured from the cysteine to the phenylalanine, the CDR3 is 13 residues long. This entry keeps only the CDR3 DNA: 39 bases, framed from base 1. The germline V gene yields WSHSY for CDR1 and SAAADI for CDR2. The junction shows trimming of 11 bases on V and 5 bases on J, plus 15 bases between the germline ends.

The study at large found these results: The ex vivo response was dominated by HLA-C-restricted CMV-specific TCR beta clonotypes, which also provided the single most frequent clonotype in two of eight donors. Cumulative frequency of public TCR beta family members discriminated carriers of CMV infection plus the relevant HLA type in this cohort and an independent approximately 350-donor cohort.

Material: PBMCs. The chain was built from TRBV10-2 and TRBJ2-2, and TRBD2 may be the D gene, going by 7 matching bases. This receptor was taken from a human donor in good health (CMV status not recorded). Some clones in this sample may be carry-over from other donors' samples. The nucleotide sequence reads TGCGCCGCCAAGAGGGGGGGAACCGGGGAGCTGTTTTTT. It translates as CAAKRGGTGELFF.